These T cell receptor beta chains were read from a single sample in a study of blood T cells in healthy people across ages. TCRdb re-analysed the 5' RACE reads in MiXCR, keeping a single row per CDR3 protein. The sample yields about 1.6 million distinct CDR3 sequences, about 32% seen once. The sequenced material came from blood. These receptors all come from a woman in her twenties or thirties in good health. Both conserved end residues are trimmed from each CDR3. The order of the fields is CDR3 protein, J gene, V gene.

ASGARYTDTQY | TRBJ2-3 | TRBV2
ASSQAASVGGSDTQY | TRBJ2-3 | TRBV3-1
SAGKQIEGTEAF | TRBJ1-1 | TRBV20-1
ASRAPGSPGETQY | TRBJ2-5 | TRBV12-3/TRBV12-4
AGGGTVLLCGYT | TRBJ1-2 | TRBV12-3/TRBV12-4
ASSQPPGQGIFELKNIQY | TRBJ2-4 | TRBV3-1
ASRRGTAYEQY | TRBJ2-7 | TRBV6-5
ASSVAGTGGLKSSYEQY | - | TRBV5-7
ASSYRRLGGTDTQY | TRBJ2-3 | TRBV6-6
AGSYSDTGELF | TRBJ2-2 | TRBV12-3/TRBV12-4
ANSLDFSNYGTGPYGYT | TRBJ1-2 | TRBV7-2
ASSPVDSSESNQPQH | TRBJ1-5 | TRBV4-1
ASTTADGANVLT | TRBJ2-6 | TRBV5-1
SARENDNEQF | TRBJ2-1 | TRBV20-1
ASSLIQGMGQETQY | TRBJ2-5 | TRBV5-1
ASIGSSHYGYT | TRBJ1-2 | TRBV7-9
SARTLTYEQY | TRBJ2-7 | TRBV20-1
ASSPQGGSGNTIY | TRBJ1-3 | TRBV12-3/TRBV12-4
ASPVGDYYEQY | TRBJ2-7 | TRBV19
SARTGVYEQY | TRBJ2-7 | TRBV20-1
ASSGTGRQTQY | TRBJ2-5 | TRBV9
ATSRDRSSTDTQY | TRBJ2-3 | TRBV15
ASRRDAGRSYNEQF | TRBJ2-1 | TRBV12-3/TRBV12-4
ASSQGQAPYEQY | TRBJ2-7 | TRBV6-6
ASSEFGKTYEQY | TRBJ2-7 | TRBV25-1
SARGGAQETQY | TRBJ2-5 | TRBV20-1
ASSQTSGGATGELF | TRBJ2-2 | TRBV12-3/TRBV12-4
ASSQLGTGQF | TRBJ2-1 | TRBV4-1